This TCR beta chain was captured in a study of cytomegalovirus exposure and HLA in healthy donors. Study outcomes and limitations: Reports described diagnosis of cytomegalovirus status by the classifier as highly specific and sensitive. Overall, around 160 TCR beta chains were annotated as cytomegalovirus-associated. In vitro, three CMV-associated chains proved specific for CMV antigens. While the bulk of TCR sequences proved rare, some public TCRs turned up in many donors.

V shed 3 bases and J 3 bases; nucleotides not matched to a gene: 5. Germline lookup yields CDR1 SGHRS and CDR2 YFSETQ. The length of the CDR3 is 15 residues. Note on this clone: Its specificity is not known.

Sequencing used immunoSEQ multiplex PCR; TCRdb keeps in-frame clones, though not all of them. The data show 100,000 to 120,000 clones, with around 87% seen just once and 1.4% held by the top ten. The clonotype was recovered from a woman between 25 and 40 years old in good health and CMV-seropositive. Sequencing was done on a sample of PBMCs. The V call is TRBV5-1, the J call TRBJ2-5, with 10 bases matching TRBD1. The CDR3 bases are TGCGCCAGCAGCTCGAGGACAGGGGGAGAAGAGACCCAGTACTTC. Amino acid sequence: CASSSRTGGEETQYF.